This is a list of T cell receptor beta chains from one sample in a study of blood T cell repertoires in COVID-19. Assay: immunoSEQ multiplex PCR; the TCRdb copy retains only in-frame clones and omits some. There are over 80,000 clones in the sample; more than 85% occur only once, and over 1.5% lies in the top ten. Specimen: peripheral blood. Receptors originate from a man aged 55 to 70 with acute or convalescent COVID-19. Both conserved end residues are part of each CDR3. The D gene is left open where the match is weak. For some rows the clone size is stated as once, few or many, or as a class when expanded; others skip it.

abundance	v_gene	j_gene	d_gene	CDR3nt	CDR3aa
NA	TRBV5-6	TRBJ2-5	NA	TGTGCCAGCAGCTTGTCCGGCCGGGGATCCCAAGAGACCCAGTACTTC	CASSLSGRGSQETQYF
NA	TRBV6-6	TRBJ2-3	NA	TGTGCCAGCAGTTACCCCACAGGGAAGAGCTCAGATACGCAGTATTTT	CASSYPTGKSSDTQYF
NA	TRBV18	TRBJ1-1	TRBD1	TGTGCCAGCTCACCACCGACAGGGAGCCCGCTCACTGAAGCTTTCTTT	CASSPPTGSPLTEAFF
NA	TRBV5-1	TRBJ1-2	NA	TGCGCCAGTTCGACAAGCTCTAACTATGGCTACACCTTC	CASSTSSNYGYTF
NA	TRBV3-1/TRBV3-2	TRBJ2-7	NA	TGTGCCAGCAGCCGCATTAGCGGAGCCGCCTACGAGCAGTACTTC	CASSRISGAAYEQYF
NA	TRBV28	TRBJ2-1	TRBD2	TGTGCCAGCAGATGGGGGGGAGGCAATGAGCAGTTCTTC	CASRWGGGNEQFF
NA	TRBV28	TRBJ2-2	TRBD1	TGTGCCAGCTCAAATCTCCTTTGGGGACAGAGGTTGAACACCGGGGAGCTGTTTTTT	CASSNLLWGQRLNTGELFF
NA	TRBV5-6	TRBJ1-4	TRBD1	TGTGCCAGCAGCTTGCCGACAGGGGAAAAACTGTTTTTT	CASSLPTGEKLFF
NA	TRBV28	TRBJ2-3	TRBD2	TGTGCCAGCAGTATCCTAGCGGGAGGTACAGATACGCAGTATTTT	CASSILAGGTDTQYF
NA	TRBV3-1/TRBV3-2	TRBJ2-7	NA	TGTGCCAGCAGCCAAGAGAACAGGGCTTCCTCCTACGAGCAGTACTTC	CASSQENRASSYEQYF
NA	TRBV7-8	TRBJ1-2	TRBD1	TGTGCCAGCAGCCCCCGACAGGGACCCTATGGCTACACCTTC	CASSPRQGPYGYTF
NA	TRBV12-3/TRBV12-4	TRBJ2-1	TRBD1	TGTGCCAGCAGACCGACAGGGGGCGCGGAGGGGATCTTC	CASRPTGGAEGIF
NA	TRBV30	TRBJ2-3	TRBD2	TGTGGCTGGGCTAGCGGGGCTACAGATACGCAGTATTTT	CGWASGATDTQYF
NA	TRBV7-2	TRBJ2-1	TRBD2	TGTGCCAGCAGCTCGCAAGCGGGAGGGGACAATGAGCAGTTCTTC	CASSSQAGGDNEQFF
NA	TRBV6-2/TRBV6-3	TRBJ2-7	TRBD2	TGTGCCAGCAGTTACGAGGTAGCGGGATTCTCCTACGAGCAGTACTTC	CASSYEVAGFSYEQYF
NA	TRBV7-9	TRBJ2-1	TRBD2	TGTGCCAGCAGCTTACTAGCGGGAGCTAGCAATGAGCAGTTCTTC	CASSLLAGASNEQFF
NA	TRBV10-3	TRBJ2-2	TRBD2	TGTGCCATCAGTGGTTTAGCGGGAGGAATGAACACCGGGGAGCTGTTTTTT	CAISGLAGGMNTGELFF
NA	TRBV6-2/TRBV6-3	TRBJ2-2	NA	TGTGCCAGCAGTAAGGGACAGAACACCGGGGAGCTGTTTTTT	CASSKGQNTGELFF
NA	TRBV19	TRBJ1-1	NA	TGTGCCAGTAGGGTCCGGGGGTTAGGGACTGAAGCTTTCTTT	CASRVRGLGTEAFF
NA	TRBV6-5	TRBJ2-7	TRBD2	TGTGCCAGCAGTTACTCGACTAGCGGTTCCTACGAGCAGTACTTC	CASSYSTSGSYEQYF
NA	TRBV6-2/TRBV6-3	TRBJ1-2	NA	TGTGCCAGCAGTTCCGGGGGGCAAACGGTTTATGGCTACACCTTC	CASSSGGQTVYGYTF
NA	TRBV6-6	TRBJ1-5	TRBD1	TGTGCCAGCAGTAGAGACAGGGGAATAGGTCAGCCCCAGCATTTT	CASSRDRGIGQPQHF
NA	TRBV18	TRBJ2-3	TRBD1	TGTGCCAGCTCACCTGCCCGGGACAGGGCCGCCCAAATCACAGATACGCAGTATTTT	CASSPARDRAAQITDTQYF
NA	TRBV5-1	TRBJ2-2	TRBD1	TGCGCCAGCAGCTGGACCGGGACAGGGGGCGACACCGGGGAGCTGTTTTTT	CASSWTGTGGDTGELFF
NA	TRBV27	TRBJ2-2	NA	TGTGCCAGATTGCGAACGGCGAACACCGGGGAGCTGTTTTTT	CARLRTANTGELFF
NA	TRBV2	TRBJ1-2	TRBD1	TGTGCCAGCAGTGAAGGGACAGGGGGCGCGGGGTATGGCTACACCTTC	CASSEGTGGAGYGYTF
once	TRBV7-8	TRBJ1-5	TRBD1	TGTGCCAGCAGCAAATTGACAGGGGCGCGGCAGCCCCAGCATTTT	CASSKLTGARQPQHF
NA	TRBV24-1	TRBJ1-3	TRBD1	TGTGCCACCAGTGATACGGGGACAGGCATCTCTGGAAACACCATATATTTT	CATSDTGTGISGNTIYF
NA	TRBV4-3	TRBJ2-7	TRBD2	TGCGCCAGCAGCCAAGTTTTAGCGGGATTCGCCGAGCAGTACTTC	CASSQVLAGFAEQYF
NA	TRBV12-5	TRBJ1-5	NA	TGTGCTAGTGGTCCTACCCGGGGGGCATTCTTACAGCATTTT	CASGPTRGAFLQHF
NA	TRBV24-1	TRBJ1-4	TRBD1	TGTGCCACCAGTGATACGCGTGGAGGGGGCGCCTCTGAAAAACTGTTTTTT	CATSDTRGGGASEKLFF
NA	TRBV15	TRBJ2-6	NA	TGTGCCACCAGCAGAGATTCTTCCAGGGCTGGGGCCAACGTCCTGACTTTC	CATSRDSSRAGANVLTF
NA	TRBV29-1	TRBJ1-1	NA	TGCAGCGTCCGCTTGACAGAGAACACTGAAGCTTTCTTT	CSVRLTENTEAFF
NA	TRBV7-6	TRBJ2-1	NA	TGTGCCAGCAGCTTATCACGCGGGGGCAGTTATAGTGAGCAGTTCTTC	CASSLSRGGSYSEQFF
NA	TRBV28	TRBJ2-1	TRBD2	TGTGCCAGCAGTTTAACCACTCCGACTAGCGGGAGTAGGGATGAGCAGTTCTTC	CASSLTTPTSGSRDEQFF
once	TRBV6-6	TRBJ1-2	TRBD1	TGTGCCAGCAGTTACACGTGGACAGGGTATGGCTACACCTTC	CASSYTWTGYGYTF
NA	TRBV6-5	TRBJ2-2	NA	TGTGCCAGCAGTTTCGGACAGGGACTAACCGGGGAGCTGTTTTTT	CASSFGQGLTGELFF
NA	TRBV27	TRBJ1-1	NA	TGTGCCAGCAGTAAACCGGGACTCGGGGCTTTCTTT	CASSKPGLGAFF
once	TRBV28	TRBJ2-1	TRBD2	TGTGCCAGCGGGACTACGTTGGCCAATGAGCAGTTCTTC	CASGTTLANEQFF
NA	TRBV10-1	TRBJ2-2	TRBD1	TGCGCCAGCACGAACCAGGGGGTAGATAACACCGGGGAGCTGTTTTTT	CASTNQGVDNTGELFF